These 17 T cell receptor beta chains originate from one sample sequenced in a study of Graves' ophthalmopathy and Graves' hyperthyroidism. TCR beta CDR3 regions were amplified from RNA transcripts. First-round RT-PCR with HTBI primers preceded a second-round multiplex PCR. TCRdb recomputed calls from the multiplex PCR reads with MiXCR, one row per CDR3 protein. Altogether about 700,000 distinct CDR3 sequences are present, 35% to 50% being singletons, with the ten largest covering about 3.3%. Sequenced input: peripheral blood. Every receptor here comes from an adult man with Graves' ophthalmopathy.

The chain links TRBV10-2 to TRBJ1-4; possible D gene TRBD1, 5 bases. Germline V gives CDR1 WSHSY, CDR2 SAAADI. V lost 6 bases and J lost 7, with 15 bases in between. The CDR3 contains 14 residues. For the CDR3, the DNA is TGCGCCAGCAGCTTGCTAGCGGGGGTTGAAAAACTGTTTTTT. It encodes CASSLLAGVEKLFF.

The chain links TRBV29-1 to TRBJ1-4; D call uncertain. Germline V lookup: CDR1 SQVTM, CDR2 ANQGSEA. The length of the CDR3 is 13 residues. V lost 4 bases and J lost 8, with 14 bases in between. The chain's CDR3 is CSVGLAGGEKLFF. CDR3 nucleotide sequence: TGCAGCGTTGGACTAGCGGGAGGGGAAAAACTGTTTTTT.

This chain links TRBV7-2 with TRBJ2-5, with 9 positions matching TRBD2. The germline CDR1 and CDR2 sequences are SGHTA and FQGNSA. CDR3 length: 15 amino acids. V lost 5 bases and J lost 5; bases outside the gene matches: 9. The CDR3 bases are TGTGCCAGCAGCACGTTCCTAGCGGGACGGGAGACCCAGTACTTC. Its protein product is CASSTFLAGRETQYF.

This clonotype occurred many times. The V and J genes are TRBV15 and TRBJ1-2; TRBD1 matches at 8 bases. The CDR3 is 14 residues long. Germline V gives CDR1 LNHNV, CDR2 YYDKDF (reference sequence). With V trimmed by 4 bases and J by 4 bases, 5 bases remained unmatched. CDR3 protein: CATSMDRDTYGYTF. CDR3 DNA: TGTGCCACCAGCATGGACAGGGACACCTATGGCTACACCTTC.

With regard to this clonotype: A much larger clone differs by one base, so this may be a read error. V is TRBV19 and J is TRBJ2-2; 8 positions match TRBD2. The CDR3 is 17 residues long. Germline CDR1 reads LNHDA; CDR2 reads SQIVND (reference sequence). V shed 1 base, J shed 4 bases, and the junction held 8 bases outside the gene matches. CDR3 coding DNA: TGTGCCAGTAGTATAGGCACTAGCGGAGGGAGCACCGGGGAGCTGTTTTTT. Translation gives CASSIGTSGGSTGELFF.

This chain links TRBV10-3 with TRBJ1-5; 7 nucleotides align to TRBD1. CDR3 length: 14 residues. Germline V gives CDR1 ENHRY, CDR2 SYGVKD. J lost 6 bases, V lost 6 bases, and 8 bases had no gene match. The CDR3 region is CAIRGGAGGQPQHF. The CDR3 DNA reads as TGTGCCATCAGGGGGGGGGCAGGGGGTCAGCCCCAGCATTTT.

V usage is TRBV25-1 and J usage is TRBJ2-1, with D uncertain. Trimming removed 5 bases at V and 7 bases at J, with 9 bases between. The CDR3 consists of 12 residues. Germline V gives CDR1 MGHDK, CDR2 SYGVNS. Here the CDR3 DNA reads TGTGCCAGCAGTACGGAATCAAATGAGCAGTTCTTC. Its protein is CASSTESNEQFF.

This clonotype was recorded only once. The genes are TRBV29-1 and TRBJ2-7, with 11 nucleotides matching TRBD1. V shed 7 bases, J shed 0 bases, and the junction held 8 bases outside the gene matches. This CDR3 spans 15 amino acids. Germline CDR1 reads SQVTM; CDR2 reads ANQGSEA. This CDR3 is CSAGGQGGFSYEQYF. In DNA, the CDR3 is TGCAGCGCTGGGGGACAGGGGGGCTTCTCCTACGAGCAGTACTTC.

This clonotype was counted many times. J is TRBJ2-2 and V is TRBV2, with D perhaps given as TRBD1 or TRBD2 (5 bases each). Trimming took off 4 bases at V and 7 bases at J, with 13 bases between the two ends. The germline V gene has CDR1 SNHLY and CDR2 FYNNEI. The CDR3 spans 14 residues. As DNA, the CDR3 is TGTGCCAGCAGTGTTAGAGGGGCCGGCGGGGAGCTGTTTTTT. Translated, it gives CASSVRGAGGELFF.

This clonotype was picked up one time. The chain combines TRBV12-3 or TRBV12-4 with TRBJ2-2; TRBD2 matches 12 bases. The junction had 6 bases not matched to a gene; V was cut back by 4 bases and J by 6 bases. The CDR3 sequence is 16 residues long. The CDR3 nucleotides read TGTGCCAGCAGTTCCCGGCTAGCGGGGGGGTCCGGGGAGCTGTTTTTT. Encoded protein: CASSSRLAGGSGELFF.

CDR3 sequence: CAISEGAGLNSPLHF. The CDR3 nucleotides are TGTGCCATCAGTGAAGGCGCAGGGCTGAATTCACCCCTCCACTTT. The chain joins TRBV10-3 to TRBJ1-6; D might be TRBD1 (5 bases). The CDR3 is 15 amino acids. Germline V gene lookup returns CDR1 ENHRY and CDR2 SYGVKD. The ends were cut back, 3 bases at V and 7 bases at J, with 13 bases in the middle.

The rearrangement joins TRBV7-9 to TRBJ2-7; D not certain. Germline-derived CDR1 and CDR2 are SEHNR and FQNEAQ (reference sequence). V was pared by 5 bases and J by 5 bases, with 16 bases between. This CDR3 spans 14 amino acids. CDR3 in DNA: TGTGCCAGCAGCGTGGGTAAGAGTCCCGACGAGCAGTACTTC. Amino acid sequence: CASSVGKSPDEQYF.

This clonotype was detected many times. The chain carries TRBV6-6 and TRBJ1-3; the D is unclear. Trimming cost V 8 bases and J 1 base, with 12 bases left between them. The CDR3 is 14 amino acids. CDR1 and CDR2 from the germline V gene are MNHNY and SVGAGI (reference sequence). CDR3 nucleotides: TGTGCCAGCGGATCGTCCCAATCTGGAAACACCATATATTTT. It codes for CASGSSQSGNTIYF.

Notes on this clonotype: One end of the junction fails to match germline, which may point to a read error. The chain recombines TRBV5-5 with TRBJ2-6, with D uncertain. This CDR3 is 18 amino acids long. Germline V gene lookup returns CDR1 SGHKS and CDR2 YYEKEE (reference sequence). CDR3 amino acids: CACSQHIPQTSGANVLTF. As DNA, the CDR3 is TGTGCCTGCAGCCAACACATACCTCAGACCTCTGGGGCCAACGTCCTGACTTTC.

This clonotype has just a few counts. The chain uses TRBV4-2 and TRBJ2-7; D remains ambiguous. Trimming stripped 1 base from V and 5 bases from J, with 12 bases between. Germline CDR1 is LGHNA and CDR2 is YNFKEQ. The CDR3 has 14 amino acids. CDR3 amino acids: CASSQALEIHEQYF. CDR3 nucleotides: TGTGCCAGCAGCCAAGCTCTGGAGATCCACGAGCAGTACTTC.

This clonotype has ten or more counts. The CDR3 DNA follows: TGTGCCATCCGGACGCAACTAAACACCGGGGAGCTGTTTTTT. It specifies CAIRTQLNTGELFF. The chain uses TRBV10-3 and TRBJ2-2; no firm D call. Trimming pared 8 bases from V and 2 bases from J, leaving 12 bases between. The CDR3 consists of 14 residues. Germline assignment: CDR1 ENHRY and CDR2 SYGVKD.

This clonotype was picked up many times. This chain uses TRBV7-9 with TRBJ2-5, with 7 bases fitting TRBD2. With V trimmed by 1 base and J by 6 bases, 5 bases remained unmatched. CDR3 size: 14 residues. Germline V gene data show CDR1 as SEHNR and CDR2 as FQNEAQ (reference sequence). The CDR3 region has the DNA TGTGCCAGCAGCTTAGACGGGGGGACCCAGACCCAGTACTTC. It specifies CASSLDGGTQTQYF.